This passage covers 27 T cell receptor beta chains from one sample sequenced in a study of post-analysis software for immune sequencing data. The study, taken as a whole, reports: A handful of TRBV segments were significantly more frequent in patients than in controls. TRBV5-6, TRBV5-1 and TRBV20-1 were among these segments.

Antigens of these TCRs are unknown. Every TCR beta cDNA library bore unique molecular identifiers. MiXCR, run by TCRdb on the PCR reads, gives a single entry per CDR3 protein. The table shows about 540,000 distinct CDR3 sequences, with 30% to 40% occurring only once. Sequences were obtained from blood. These TCRs come from a girl aged 2 to 17 with multiple sclerosis.

This clonotype was recorded a few times. This chain joins TRBV4-1 and TRBJ2-4, with 15 positions matching TRBD2. Near its end, the DNA agrees better with TRBJ2-5, so the J call may be wrong. The CDR3 is 18 residues long. Germline CDR1 and CDR2: MGHRA and YSYEKL. CDR3 residues: CASSHPGLAGGVQETQYF. The CDR3 bases are TGCGCCAGCAGCCACCCGGGACTAGCGGGGGGTGTTCAAGAGACCCAGTACTTC.

This chain's CDR3 is CSAITGTFGTDTQYF. CDR3 coding DNA: TGCAGTGCAATAACCGGGACCTTTGGCACAGATACGCAGTATTTT. The chain is built from TRBV20-1 and TRBJ2-3, with D perhaps given as TRBD1 or TRBD2 (5 bases each). The CDR3 runs to 15 residues. In germline, CDR1 is DFQATT, CDR2 SNEGSKA (reference sequence). The ends were cut back, 6 bases at V and 1 base at J, with 17 bases in the middle.

This clonotype has just a few counts. The V and J genes are TRBV4-1 and TRBJ2-6, with TRBD1 matching 11 bases. The CDR3 covers 19 residues. V lost 3 bases to trimming and J lost 0 bases; unmatched junction nucleotides: 7. Germline V CDR1 and CDR2: MGHRA, YSYEKL. As DNA, the CDR3 is TGCGCCAGCAGCCATGGCGGACAGGGGGCGTTCTCTGGGGCCAACGTCCTGACTTTC. Translating gives CASSHGGQGAFSGANVLTF.

V is TRBV12-3 or TRBV12-4 and J is TRBJ2-3, with 9 nucleotides matching TRBD1. V lost 5 bases to trimming and J lost 5 bases; unmatched junction nucleotides: 5. The CDR3 extends over 14 amino acids. For the CDR3, the DNA is TGTGCCAGCAGTCCGGGACAGGGAAAAGATACGCAGTATTTT. Translating it yields CASSPGQGKDTQYF.

V gene TRBV7-9 combines with J gene TRBJ1-1; D unclear. Deletions cut 5 bases from V and 7 bases from J, with 14 bases between. Germline V gives CDR1 SEHNR, CDR2 FQNEAQ (reference sequence). The CDR3 is made up of 13 amino acids. The CDR3 reads CASSESQINEAFF. CDR3 in DNA: TGTGCCAGCAGCGAGTCCCAGATAAATGAAGCTTTCTTT.

The chain recombines TRBV6-1 with TRBJ2-3, with 12 nucleotides matching TRBD2. The CDR3 length is 17 residues. Looked up from germline, CDR1 is MNHNS and CDR2 is SASEGT. J lost 7 bases, V lost 6 bases, and 14 bases had no gene match. The CDR3 DNA reads TGTGCCAGCAGATTGGGCCCACTAGCGGGGGGTAAGAATACGCAGTATTTT. It encodes CASRLGPLAGGKNTQYF.

The rearrangement links TRBV7-9 to TRBJ1-2; a weak D match, TRBD1 (5 bases). Deletions cut 7 bases from V and 6 bases from J, with 21 bases between. Germline CDR1 and CDR2: SEHNR and FQNEAQ (reference sequence). The CDR3 runs to 15 residues. The DNA of the CDR3 is TGTGCCAGCATCCTCATAGGGGTCAAGCGTGATGGCTACACCTTC. This gives the protein CASILIGVKRDGYTF.

The V and J genes are TRBV20-1 and TRBJ1-1, with TRBD1 matching 7 bases. J lost 5 bases, V lost 6 bases, and 6 bases had no gene match. Germline-derived CDR1 and CDR2 are DFQATT and SNEGSKA (reference sequence). The length of the CDR3 is 12 residues. In DNA form, the CDR3 reads TGCAGTGCGGAAACAGGGGAGACTGAAGCTTTCTTT. It yields the protein CSAETGETEAFF.

This clonotype was counted between two and nine times. The V and J genes are TRBV20-1 and TRBJ1-6, with a tentative D call TRBD1 (5 bases). Germline-derived CDR1 and CDR2 are DFQATT and SNEGSKA (reference sequence). This CDR3 spans 15 amino acids. V shed 5 bases and J shed 0 bases, with 11 bases lying between them. CDR3 amino acids: CSARGGTSYNSPLHF. In nucleotides, the CDR3 is TGCAGTGCTCGGGGCGGTACCTCCTATAATTCACCCCTCCACTTT.

This rearrangement joins TRBV21-1 to TRBJ2-7; the table assigns TRBD1, which was not confirmed against the DNA. TRBV21-1 is a listed pseudogene. CDR3 size: 16 residues. In DNA, the CDR3 is TGTGCCAGCAGCCTGCAAGGGCAGGGTGAGCCCTACGAGCAGTACTTC. It specifies CASSLQGQGEPYEQYF.

As DNA, the CDR3 is TGTGCCATCCGGTCGGGGGACGGCGGCAACACTGAAGCTTTCTTT. Translating it yields CAIRSGDGGNTEAFF. J is TRBJ1-1 and V is TRBV7-9; a possible D gene is TRBD1 (5 bases). CDR3 length: 15 amino acids. The germline V gene encodes CDR1 SEHNR and CDR2 FQNEAQ (reference sequence). Trimming cost V 10 bases and J 2 bases, with 20 bases left between them. Filled out from reference TRBV7-9 and TRBJ1-1, the complete variable domain reads DTGVSQNPRHKITKRGQNVTFRCDPISEHNRLYWYRQTLGQGPEFLTYFQNEAQLEKSRLLSDRFSAERPKGSFSTLEIQRTEQGDSAMYLCAIRSGDGGNTEAFFGQGTRLTVV.

This clonotype was seen repeatedly, ten times or more. The chain uses TRBV10-3 and TRBJ2-5; D is unclear. The V gene lost 3 bases and the J gene lost 4 bases, with 9 bases spanning the gap. The CDR3 totals 13 residues. Germline loops: CDR1 ENHRY, CDR2 SYGVKD. The CDR3 nucleotides read TGTGCCATCAGTGAATCGGTGAGAGAGACCCAGTACTTC. Protein: CAISESVRETQYF.

The chain carries TRBV5-1 and TRBJ2-3, with 10 bases matching TRBD2. Germline CDR1 SGHRS, CDR2 YFSETQ. With V trimmed by 4 bases and J by 5 bases, 10 bases remained unmatched. This CDR3 is built from 16 residues. The chain's CDR3 is CASSLFTSGEEDTQYF. The DNA for the CDR3 is TGCGCCAGCAGCCTCTTTACTAGCGGGGAGGAAGATACGCAGTATTTT.

Details on this clonotype: The conserved final phenylalanine or tryptophan is absent from the CDR3, which likely points to a read error. The chain carries TRBV10-3 and TRBJ1-5; D perhaps matches TRBD1 (6 bases). The germline V and J ends were trimmed by 8 bases and 5 bases, with 16 bases remaining between them. The germline CDR1 and CDR2 sequences are ENHRY and SYGVKD. CDR3 length equals 14 residues. The CDR3 here is CAIGTMTGDQPQHS. CDR3 nucleotide sequence: TGTGCCATCGGGACAATGACGGGTGATCAGCCCCAGCATTCT.

This clonotype came up a few times. The genes are TRBV20-1 and TRBJ1-2; D might be TRBD1 (5 bases). The ends were cut back, 2 bases at V and 5 bases at J, with 15 bases in the middle. This CDR3 has 14 residues. Germline V gene data show CDR1 as DFQATT and CDR2 as SNEGSKA (reference sequence). The CDR3 loop reads CSARKNTGQYGYTF. The CDR3 region has the DNA TGCAGTGCTAGAAAAAATACAGGACAATATGGCTACACCTTC.

The gene calls are TRBV28 and TRBJ1-5; 7 bases are a match to TRBD1. This CDR3 has 13 amino acids. Losses at the gene ends were 4 bases for V and 7 bases for J; bases not matched to a gene: 4. The germline gives CDR1 MDHEN, CDR2 SYDVKM. CDR3 sequence (DNA): TGTGCCAGCAGTTACACACAGGGGCAGCCCCAGCATTTT. Translation gives CASSYTQGQPQHF.

This clonotype was observed many times. The chain couples TRBV10-3 to TRBJ2-1; D gene unclear. The CDR3 has 15 residues. Trimming stripped 0 bases from V and 0 bases from J, with 6 bases between. Germline CDR1 is ENHRY and CDR2 is SYGVKD. CDR3 protein: CAISESASSYNEQFF. As DNA, the CDR3 is TGTGCCATCAGTGAGTCGGCGAGCTCCTACAATGAGCAGTTCTTC.

This clonotype was detected only a few times. J is TRBJ1-2 and V is TRBV12-5; weak D call: TRBD1 (6 bases). Per the germline V gene, CDR1 is LGHNT and CDR2 is FRNRAP. The CDR3 is 14 residues long. Trimming left V 6 bases short and J 6 bases short, with 17 bases between. The CDR3 protein is CASGGSQGNHGYTF. In DNA, the CDR3 is TGTGCTAGTGGCGGTTCACAGGGAAATCATGGCTACACCTTC.

About this clonotype itself: A read error may account for a junction end that differs from germline. This chain connects TRBV20-1 to TRBJ1-2; 7 nucleotides align to TRBD1. The length of the CDR3 is 11 residues. The germline V gene has CDR1 DFQATT and CDR2 SNEGSKA (reference sequence). The CDR3 DNA follows: TGCAGTCCTAGGGGGCAGGGGGGCTACACCTTC. It codes for CSPRGQGGYTF.

The gene calls are TRBV27 and TRBJ2-3, with 8 bases lining up with TRBD1. Germline V CDR1 and CDR2: MNHEY, SMNVEV (reference sequence). After removal of 6 bases from V and 7 bases from J, the junction contained 12 bases not matched to a gene. The CDR3 consists of 15 residues. The CDR3 DNA sequence: TGTGCCAGCAGCGACAGGGGACTGGGGGGACATACGCAGTATTTT. It yields the protein CASSDRGLGGHTQYF.

This clonotype was observed a handful of times. This chain's CDR3 is CSAMSGVTDTQYF. CDR3 nucleotides: TGCAGTGCCATGAGCGGGGTCACAGATACGCAGTATTTT. The chain recombines TRBV20-1 with TRBJ2-3, with TRBD2 identical over 7 bases. Unmatched junction bases numbered 5, after V lost 6 bases and J lost 2 bases. The CDR3 consists of 13 residues. CDR1 DFQATT and CDR2 SNEGSKA come from the germline V gene (reference sequence).

This clonotype was detected only a few times. This chain joins TRBV28 and TRBJ2-7; D may be TRBD1 (5 bases). The germline V and J ends were trimmed by 1 base and 10 bases, with 14 bases remaining between them. CDR1 MDHEN and CDR2 SYDVKM come from the germline V gene. This CDR3 has 13 residues. The CDR3 sequence: CASSLYGARAQYF. The CDR3 DNA follows: TGTGCCAGCAGTTTATATGGGGCCAGGGCCCAGTACTTC. Looking up the rest from reference TRBV28 and TRBJ2-7 gives the full variable domain: DVKVTQSSRYLVKRTGEKVFLECVQDMDHENMFWYRQDPGLGLRLIYFSYDVKMKEKGDIPEGYSVSREKKERFSLILESASTNQTSMYLCASSLYGARAQYFGPGTRLTVT.

This clonotype was observed at least ten times. This rearrangement joins TRBV29-1 to TRBJ2-4, with TRBD1 matching 10 bases. The CDR3 runs 14 residues. The junction had 8 bases not matched to a gene; V was cut back by 7 bases and J by 5 bases. The V gene's germline CDR1 is SQVTM and CDR2 ANQGSEA. CDR3 nucleotide sequence: TGCAGCGCCGGGGACAGGGGAGGACAAAACATTCAGTACTTC. It translates to CSAGDRGGQNIQYF.

This clonotype was observed a few times. V is TRBV10-3 and J is TRBJ2-5; a possible D gene is TRBD2 (5 bases). The CDR3 covers 13 residues. The V end lost 6 bases, the J end lost 2 bases, and 10 bases lay between the germline ends. Germline CDR1 and CDR2: ENHRY and SYGVKD. CDR3 amino acids: CAISRDLQETQYF. Here the CDR3 DNA reads TGTGCCATCAGCCGGGATCTACAAGAGACCCAGTACTTC.

This clonotype was counted a few times. The rearrangement joins TRBV12-3 or TRBV12-4 to TRBJ1-3; 10 bases agree with TRBD1. This CDR3 has 17 residues. V lost 6 bases, J lost 2 bases, and 10 bases stayed unmatched. This chain's CDR3 is CASSPGQGPLAGNTIYF. Here the CDR3 DNA reads TGTGCCAGCAGCCCGGGACAGGGGCCTCTAGCTGGAAACACCATATATTTT.

In regard to this clonotype: A junction boundary mismatches the germline segment, possibly from a read error. J is TRBJ1-6 and V is TRBV10-2; D gene ambiguous. Germline V gene data show CDR1 as WSHSY and CDR2 as SAAADI. There are 14 residues in the CDR3. The CDR3 coding sequence is TGCGTCAGCAGTGTCGAGGGTGTGTTGTCACCCCTCCACTTT. Amino acid sequence: CVSSVEGVLSPLHF.

This clonotype has just a few counts. The V call is TRBV24-1, the J call TRBJ2-1; 8 nucleotides agree with TRBD1. V dropped 4 bases and J dropped 4; count of bases not matched to a gene: 8. The CDR3 runs to 16 residues. CDR1 is KGHDR, CDR2 SFDVKD, per germline. CDR3 DNA sequence: TGTGCCACCAGTGACCAGGACAGGGTTGCGTACAATGAGCAGTTCTTC. Translated, it gives CATSDQDRVAYNEQFF.